The sample holds many counts of the clone carrying this TCR beta chain. Antigen specificity is unknown. TCRdb re-called the 5' RACE reads with MiXCR, one entry per CDR3 protein. Of about 510,000 distinct CDR3 sequences listed, approximately 5% are singletons. The data were taken from a study of CD8 T cells in ankylosing spondylitis. V lost 5 bases and J 8 bases, leaving 13 bases between the germline ends. Germline values: CDR1 SGHTA, CDR2 FQGNSA. This CDR3 region has 13 residues. Regarding the study as a whole: Ankylosing spondylitis blood seemed to carry a telltale TCR beta motif made of roughly 8 highly homologous variants. There was reportedly significant enrichment of clones that were disease-linked in matched ankylosing spondylitis synovial fluid. Peripheral blood held disease-linked clones only at relatively low frequency, and these were CD8+.

The J gene is TRBJ2-1, the V gene TRBV7-2; D tentatively reads TRBD1 or TRBD2 (5 bases each). Source material: blood, either unsorted or a sorted T cell fraction (not recorded which). This clonotype was sampled from a male donor with ankylosing spondylitis. CDR3 in amino acids: CASSREGYDEQFF. CDR3 nucleotides: TGTGCCAGCAGCCGTGAGGGGTACGATGAGCAGTTCTTC.